The 30 T cell receptor beta chains reported below all come from one sample, sequenced in a study of control samples from healthy donors and cancer patients. Here immunoSEQ multiplex PCR was the method, and the copy in TCRdb shows in-frame clones only, minus some. Here the sample spans approximately 230,000 clones, approximately 80% being singletons. Sequenced input: PBMCs. These receptors all stem from a woman in her sixties with lung cancer.

This chain joins TRBV7-3 and TRBJ2-3; 7 bases are shared with TRBD2. CDR3 size: 14 residues. Germline values: CDR1 SGHTA, CDR2 FQGTGA. J lost 5 bases, V lost 1 base, and 3 bases had no gene match. The CDR3 bases are TGTGCCAGCAGCTTAATGGCGGGGGTAGATACGCAGTATTTT. Translation gives CASSLMAGVDTQYF. Filled out from reference TRBV7-3 and TRBJ2-3, the complete variable domain reads GAGVSQTPSNKVTEKGKYVELRCDPISGHTALYWYRQSLGQGPEFLIYFQGTGAADDSGLPNDRFFAVRPEGSVSTLKIQRTERGDSAVYLCASSLMAGVDTQYFGPGTRLTVL.

This chain joins TRBV3-1 (or the pseudogene TRBV3-2) and TRBJ2-2; no clear D gene. CDR1 and CDR2 from the germline V gene are LGHDT and YNNKEL (reference sequence). The CDR3 length is 15 residues. V dropped 4 bases and J dropped 6 bases, with 15 bases sitting between them. The CDR3 spells CASSPGRGEAGELFF. The CDR3 DNA is TGTGCCAGCAGCCCCGGGCGAGGAGAGGCCGGGGAGCTGTTTTTT.

In its sample, this clone was seen once. The rearrangement joins TRBV5-1 to TRBJ1-6, with D possibly matching TRBD1 (5 bases). The CDR3 runs 14 residues. Germline CDR1 and CDR2: SGHRS and YFSETQ. The V end was cut by 1 base, the J end by 7 bases, with 9 bases between. In DNA form, the CDR3 reads TGCGCCAGCAGCTTGTCAGGGTCAAATTCACCCCTCCACTTT. Translating it yields CASSLSGSNSPLHF.

V and J are TRBV5-5 and TRBJ2-7; D may match TRBD1 or TRBD2 (5 bases each). In germline, CDR1 is SGHKS, CDR2 YYEKEE (reference sequence). The CDR3 has 14 amino acids. Trimming took off 3 bases at V and 3 bases at J, with 13 bases between the two ends. The CDR3 DNA sequence: TGTGCCAGCAGCTCCGGGACGAAGTTCTACGAGCAGTACTTC. Its protein is CASSSGTKFYEQYF.

This chain uses TRBV5-1 with TRBJ2-3, with 8 bases lining up with TRBD1. Germline V CDR1 and CDR2: SGHRS, YFSETQ. There are 15 residues in the CDR3. J lost 4 bases, V lost 4 bases, and 8 bases had no gene match. The CDR3 here is CASSRTTGVADTQYF. DNA for the CDR3: TGCGCCAGCAGCCGAACGACAGGGGTCGCAGATACGCAGTATTTT.

A single count supports this clone. The V and J genes are TRBV19 and TRBJ1-5; TRBD1 matches at 10 bases. The CDR3 spans 13 residues. In germline, CDR1 is LNHDA, CDR2 SQIVND (reference sequence). V shed 8 bases, J shed 7 bases, and the junction held 5 bases outside the gene matches. Here the CDR3 reads CASGQGVRQPQHF. The CDR3 nucleotides read TGTGCCAGTGGACAGGGGGTGAGGCAGCCCCAGCATTTT.

This rearrangement joins TRBV27 to TRBJ1-6, with D unclear. This CDR3 has 13 residues. V gave up 2 bases and J gave up 8 bases, with 7 bases separating them. Germline CDR1 reads MNHEY; CDR2 reads SMNVEV (reference sequence). CDR3 sequence (DNA): TGTGCCAGCAGTTTAAAAGTACATTCACCCCTCCACTTT. Its protein is CASSLKVHSPLHF.

The chain carries TRBV9 and TRBJ1-3; no firm D call. CDR3 length: 13 residues. V was clipped by 4 bases and J by 1 base, with 6 bases between them. Per germline, CDR1 SGDLS and CDR2 YYNGEE. The CDR3 DNA reads as TGTGCCAGCAGCCCCAATTCTGGAAACACCATATATTTT. It codes for CASSPNSGNTIYF.

The genes are TRBV5-5 and TRBJ1-5, with 9 bases matching TRBD1. CDR3 length equals 16 residues. After removal of 3 bases from V and 2 bases from J, the junction contained 6 bases not matched to a gene. The germline V gene has CDR1 SGHKS and CDR2 YYEKEE (reference sequence). The CDR3 reads CASSWGQGVRNQPQHF. The CDR3, as DNA: TGTGCCAGCAGCTGGGGACAGGGAGTACGCAATCAGCCCCAGCATTTT.

The V gene is TRBV5-3, the J gene TRBJ2-5; 9 bases line up with TRBD2. TRBV5-3 is known as an ORF, though its function is uncertain. V was clipped by 1 base and J by 7 bases; unmatched bases: 17. The CDR3 has 18 amino acids. The CDR3 region is CARSLRSFGLAGKGTQYF. The CDR3 DNA reads TGTGCCAGAAGCTTGAGGAGTTTTGGGCTAGCGGGGAAGGGGACCCAGTACTTC.

This chain connects TRBV20-1 to TRBJ1-5; no clear D gene. Germline V gene lookup returns CDR1 DFQATT and CDR2 SNEGSKA (reference sequence). Between the trimmed V and J ends, which lost 3 bases and 3 bases, there was a span of 12 bases. The CDR3 extends over 14 amino acids. The CDR3 here is CSASRGRANQPQHF. The CDR3 bases are TGCAGTGCTAGTCGGGGAAGGGCCAATCAGCCCCAGCATTTT.

The rearrangement uses TRBV10-3 and TRBJ1-3; the D gene is possibly TRBD1 (5 bases). V was pared by 11 bases and J by 0 bases, with 14 bases between. The CDR3 length is 14 residues. CDR1 and CDR2 from the germline V gene are ENHRY and SYGVKD. CDR3 loop: CAHEDTRSGNTIYF. CDR3 DNA sequence: TGTGCCCATGAGGACACCCGCTCTGGAAACACCATATATTTT.

The chain has TRBV2 and TRBJ1-4; the D is unclear. V was pared by 6 bases and J by 5 bases, with 19 bases between. The CDR3 has 16 amino acids. Germline CDR1 reads SNHLY; CDR2 reads FYNNEI. The CDR3 nucleotides read TGTGCCAGCAGAAGAAATACGCCAATGGGGAATGAAAAACTGTTTTTT. Amino acids: CASRRNTPMGNEKLFF.

J is TRBJ1-4 and V is TRBV5-1; the D gene is possibly TRBD1 (5 bases). V dropped 4 bases and J dropped 8 bases, with 18 bases sitting between them. The germline V gene has CDR1 SGHRS and CDR2 YFSETQ. This CDR3 region has 15 residues. CDR3 DNA sequence: TGCGCCAGCAGCCCGGCCGACCCGGGGGGAGAAAAACTGTTTTTT. This sequence encodes CASSPADPGGEKLFF.

V gene TRBV6-1 combines with J gene TRBJ2-5, with 8 bases fitting TRBD2. In germline, CDR1 is MNHNS, CDR2 SASEGT. J gave up 5 bases and V 4 bases, and 15 bases lay outside the gene matches. This CDR3 spans 17 amino acids. DNA for the CDR3: TGTGCCAGCAGTGCGACGGGGGGGGCAGTAGTGGGGGAGACCCAGTACTTC. This encodes CASSATGGAVVGETQYF.

The chain has TRBV7-9 and TRBJ1-1; D gene uncertain. There are 15 residues in the CDR3. Trimming removed 4 bases at V and 0 bases at J, with 12 bases between. The germline CDR1 and CDR2 sequences are SEHNR and FQNEAQ (reference sequence). CDR3 nucleotides: TGTGCCAGCAGCTCCATGGCCGGAGTGAACACTGAAGCTTTCTTT. This translates into CASSSMAGVNTEAFF.

This chain uses TRBV9 with TRBJ1-1, with D possibly TRBD1 on 5 matching bases. Trimming took 3 bases from V and 0 from J, leaving 21 bases between them. Germline CDR1 and CDR2: SGDLS and YYNGEE. The CDR3 spans 18 residues. This CDR3 reads CASSASPGPERMNTEAFF. The CDR3 region has the DNA TGTGCCAGCAGCGCATCCCCGGGGCCCGAACGCATGAACACTGAAGCTTTCTTT. Full variable domain (missing parts from reference TRBV9 and TRBJ1-1): DSGVTQTPKHLITATGQRVTLRCSPRSGDLSVYWYQQSLDQGLQFLIQYYNGEERAKGNILERFSAQQFPDLHSELNLSSLELGDSALYFCASSASPGPERMNTEAFFGQGTRLTVV.

The gene calls are TRBV7-3 and TRBJ1-3; TRBD1 is a possible D gene (5 bases). Germline V lookup: CDR1 SGHTA, CDR2 FQGTGA. The V gene lost 6 bases and the J gene lost 0 bases, with 9 bases spanning the gap. The CDR3 covers 14 residues. CDR3 nucleotide sequence: TGTGCCAGCAGTCCAGGGAGCTCTGGAAACACCATATATTTT. It encodes CASSPGSSGNTIYF. Together with reference TRBV7-3 and TRBJ1-3, the CDR3 gives the full variable domain: GAGVSQTPSNKVTEKGKYVELRCDPISGHTALYWYRQSLGQGPEFLIYFQGTGAADDSGLPNDRFFAVRPEGSVSTLKIQRTERGDSAVYLCASSPGSSGNTIYFGEGSWLTVV.

The chain carries TRBV5-6 and TRBJ2-5, with D tentatively TRBD1 or TRBD2 (5 bases each). V dropped 4 bases and J dropped 5 bases, with 12 bases sitting between them. The germline gives CDR1 SGHDT, CDR2 YYEEEE. This CDR3 is 13 amino acids long. CDR3 bases: TGTGCCAGCAGCCCCGGGGCTCGGGAGACCCAGTACTTC. This codes for CASSPGARETQYF. The full variable domain, rest sourced from reference TRBV5-6 and TRBJ2-5, is DAGVTQSPTHLIKTRGQQVTLRCSPKSGHDTVSWYQQALGQGPQFIFQYYEEEERQRGNFPDRFSGHQFPNYSSELNVNALLLGDSALYLCASSPGARETQYFGPGTRLLVL.

The J gene is TRBJ2-7, the V gene TRBV10-3; 9 bases map to TRBD1. The CDR3 covers 14 residues. The V gene end was trimmed by 6 bases and the J gene end by 1 base; junction bases not matched to a gene: 4. Per the germline V gene, CDR1 is ENHRY and CDR2 is SYGVKD. The CDR3 coding sequence is TGTGCCATCAGGCGACAGGGGGATTCCTACGAGCAGTACTTC. This gives the protein CAIRRQGDSYEQYF.

V gene TRBV18 combines with J gene TRBJ1-4; tentatively, D is TRBD1 (6 bases). The germline CDR1 and CDR2 sequences are KGHSH and LQKENI. The V and J ends lost 6 bases and 8 bases respectively, with 16 bases between them. The CDR3 sequence is 14 residues long. The CDR3 loop is CASSLRRGAEKLFF. The CDR3 DNA is TGTGCCAGCTCCCTCCGAAGGGGGGCGGAAAAACTGTTTTTT. Drawing the rest from reference TRBV18 and TRBJ1-4, the complete variable domain is NAGVMQNPRHLVRRRGQEARLRCSPMKGHSHVYWYRQLPEEGLKFMVYLQKENIIDESGMPKERFSAEFPKEGPSILRIQQVVRGDSAAYFCASSLRRGAEKLFFGSGTQLSVL.

J is TRBJ1-4 and V is TRBV4-2; possible D gene TRBD1, 6 bases. Germline V gives CDR1 LGHNA, CDR2 YNFKEQ. The ends were cut back, 4 bases at V and 7 bases at J, with 16 bases in the middle. This CDR3 comprises 15 residues. In nucleotides, the CDR3 is TGTGCCAGCAGCCCGAACAGGGCCCTCGGTGAAAAACTGTTTTTT. Its protein product is CASSPNRALGEKLFF.

This clone was observed a few times. V and J are TRBV24-1 and TRBJ1-2; 9 nucleotides agree with TRBD1. Germline V CDR1 and CDR2: KGHDR, SFDVKD. The length of the CDR3 is 15 residues. V shed 3 bases and J 8 bases; nucleotides not matched to a gene: 9. The CDR3 nucleotides are TGTGCCACCAGTGATCCCCCGACAGGGGGAGACGGCTACACCTTC. This translates into CATSDPPTGGDGYTF.

The V call is TRBV2, the J call TRBJ1-5, with 7 bases that match TRBD1. The V and J ends lost 6 bases and 5 bases, in that order; junction bases with no gene match: 10. The CDR3 is 15 residues long. The V gene's germline CDR1 is SNHLY and CDR2 FYNNEI. CDR3: CASRDNRDSYQPQHF. The CDR3 coding sequence is TGTGCCAGCAGGGACAACCGGGACAGTTATCAGCCCCAGCATTTT.

CDR3 in amino acids: CASSLPSNNEKLFF. CDR3 in DNA: TGTGCCAGCAGTTTACCTTCAAACAATGAAAAACTGTTTTTT. V usage is TRBV28 and J usage is TRBJ1-4; D is unclear. Germline assignment: CDR1 MDHEN and CDR2 SYDVKM. Trimming cost V 2 bases and J 5 bases, with 9 bases left between them. CDR3 length: 14 residues.

In regard to this clone: Other nucleotide sequences from this sample produce the same CDR3. The chain couples TRBV18 to TRBJ2-1; TRBD2 agrees at 12 bases. V trimming: 4 bases; J trimming: 5 bases; junction bases outside the gene matches: 3. CDR1 is KGHSH, CDR2 LQKENI, per germline. The CDR3 extends over 15 amino acids. In nucleotides, the CDR3 is TGTGCCAGCTCACTACTAGCGGGAGGAGACAATGAGCAGTTCTTC. It is translated as CASSLLAGGDNEQFF. The full variable domain, rest sourced from reference TRBV18 and TRBJ2-1, is NAGVMQNPRHLVRRRGQEARLRCSPMKGHSHVYWYRQLPEEGLKFMVYLQKENIIDESGMPKERFSAEFPKEGPSILRIQQVVRGDSAAYFCASSLLAGGDNEQFFGPGTRLTVL.

This clone was seen a single time. The V call is TRBV18, the J call TRBJ1-1; D is ambiguous. The CDR3 spans 15 residues. Germline CDR1 is KGHSH and CDR2 is LQKENI. V was shortened by 1 base and J by 6 bases, with 15 bases between the two germline ends. DNA of the CDR3: TGTGCCAGCTCACCACAAAGTGAACCCTCCGCTGAAGCTTTCTTT. Amino acids: CASSPQSEPSAEAFF. Looking up the rest from reference TRBV18 and TRBJ1-1 gives the full variable domain: NAGVMQNPRHLVRRRGQEARLRCSPMKGHSHVYWYRQLPEEGLKFMVYLQKENIIDESGMPKERFSAEFPKEGPSILRIQQVVRGDSAAYFCASSPQSEPSAEAFFGQGTRLTVV.

The rearrangement links TRBV6-5 to TRBJ1-2; 12 bases match TRBD1. The J segment lost 3 bases and the V segment lost 6 bases, leaving 5 bases of the junction unmatched. Germline V lookup: CDR1 MNHEY, CDR2 SVGAGI. The CDR3 spans 15 residues. The CDR3 reads CASRGDRGRYYGYTF. The CDR3, as DNA: TGTGCCAGCAGGGGGGACAGGGGGCGTTACTATGGCTACACCTTC.

The rearrangement links TRBV7-9 to TRBJ1-3; D unclear. CDR3 length equals 14 residues. Trimming removed 5 bases at V and 4 bases at J, with 12 bases between. Germline V lookup: CDR1 SEHNR, CDR2 FQNEAQ (reference sequence). The CDR3 reads CASSIDQLGNTIYF. The CDR3 bases are TGTGCCAGCAGCATTGATCAGCTCGGAAACACCATATATTTT.

V is TRBV2 and J is TRBJ2-3; tentatively, D is TRBD1 (5 bases). V shed 6 bases and J shed 5 bases, with 9 bases lying between them. Per germline, CDR1 SNHLY and CDR2 FYNNEI. This CDR3 spans 12 amino acids. DNA for the CDR3: TGTGCCAGCAGCCAGGGTATAGATACGCAGTATTTT. Translation: CASSQGIDTQYF.